This T cell receptor beta chain was recovered during a study of preoperative IRX-2 immunotherapy in early breast cancer. As to treatment: preoperative locoregional IRX-2 cytokine immunotherapy. Germline V gives CDR1 MGHRA, CDR2 YSYEKL. The CDR3 runs to 14 residues. Losses at the gene ends were 0 bases for V and 7 bases for J; bases not matched to a gene: 5. Libraries were prepared by immunoSEQ multiplex PCR; TCRdb keeps only in-frame clonotypes and omits some of them. The sample records approximately 13,000 clones, approximately 91% being singletons. This specimen was collected from a patient treated with IRX-2 immunotherapy. The chain carries TRBV4-1 and TRBJ1-2; 7 nucleotides line up with TRBD1. The clonotype originates from a human donor with breast cancer. CDR3 amino acids: CASSQEQGLRGYTF. CDR3 bases: TGCGCCAGCAGCCAAGAACAGGGGTTGCGTGGCTACACCTTC.